Each of the 32 T cell receptor beta chains below was sequenced from the same sample in a study of CD8 T cells in ankylosing spondylitis. Their target antigens are unknown. Study-wide points: Ankylosing spondylitis blood seemed to carry a telltale TCR beta motif made of eight or nine highly homologous variants.

MiXCR was run by TCRdb on the 5' RACE reads, yielding one entry per CDR3 protein. The table includes 700,000 to 1,000,000 distinct CDR3 sequences, roughly 12% detected once. Sequencing was done on a sample of blood, either unsorted or a sorted T cell fraction (not recorded which). These receptors originate from a male donor with ankylosing spondylitis.

Comment on this clonotype: No conserved phenylalanine or tryptophan is present at the end of the CDR3, so a read error is the likely explanation. The V gene is TRBV12-3 or TRBV12-4, the J gene TRBJ2-1; 7 bases align to TRBD2. There are 12 residues in the CDR3. The trim removed 6 bases at V and 9 bases at J, leaving 5 bases unmatched. DNA of the CDR3: TGTGCCAGCAGACTTAAGCGGGGTGAGCAGTTCCTC. Encoded protein: CASRLKRGEQFL.

This clonotype appeared many times. J is TRBJ1-1 and V is TRBV5-1; no clear D. Germline-derived CDR1 and CDR2 are SGHRS and YFSETQ. V lost 1 base and J lost 1, with 8 bases in between. This CDR3 region has 14 residues. This CDR3 is CASSLSRQNTEAFF. CDR3 coding DNA: TGCGCCAGCAGCTTGAGTCGGCAGAACACTGAAGCTTTCTTT.

This clonotype has at least ten counts. The chain employs TRBV20-1 and TRBJ1-1; D possibly corresponds to TRBD1 (5 bases). V was shortened by 3 bases and J by 0 bases, with 8 bases between the two germline ends. This CDR3 region has 13 residues. The germline V gene encodes CDR1 DFQATT and CDR2 SNEGSKA (reference sequence). CDR3 amino acids: CSASGTMNTEAFF. CDR3 in DNA: TGCAGTGCTAGTGGGACTATGAACACTGAAGCTTTCTTT.

This rearrangement joins TRBV15 to TRBJ1-5; 8 positions match TRBD1. Germline V gives CDR1 LNHNV, CDR2 YYDKDF (reference sequence). The CDR3 runs to 14 residues. The J segment lost 7 bases and the V segment lost 2 bases, leaving 4 bases of the junction unmatched. The CDR3 sequence is CATSRQGAGQPQHF. CDR3 DNA: TGTGCCACCAGCAGACAGGGGGCTGGGCAGCCCCAGCATTTT.

CDR3 nucleotide sequence: TGCGCCAGCAGCTTGGCCGATGGGCCTGGAGCCTACGAGCAGTACTTC. This codes for CASSLADGPGAYEQYF. The V call is TRBV5-1, the J call TRBJ2-7; D is unclear. Trimming took 0 bases from V and 2 from J, leaving 15 bases between them. Per the germline V gene, CDR1 is SGHRS and CDR2 is YFSETQ. CDR3 length: 16 amino acids.

The chain joins TRBV4-2 to TRBJ2-3; 10 bases line up with TRBD2. Per the germline V gene, CDR1 is LGHNA and CDR2 is YNFKEQ. CDR3 length: 16 residues. Trimming cost V 3 bases and J 1 base; bases outside gene matches: 4. CDR3 amino acids: CASSHDSGGRTDTQYF. The CDR3 DNA is TGTGCCAGCAGCCATGATAGCGGGGGGCGCACAGATACGCAGTATTTT.

The chain is built from TRBV28 and TRBJ1-2; no definite D call. Germline values: CDR1 MDHEN, CDR2 SYDVKM. The CDR3 sequence is 12 residues long. V was shortened by 1 base and J by 5 bases, with 5 bases between the two germline ends. The CDR3 bases are TGTGCCAGCAGTTTATCGGCATATGGCTACACCTTC. Translating it yields CASSLSAYGYTF.

This clonotype was counted between two and nine times. V usage is TRBV20-1 and J usage is TRBJ2-2; TRBD1 might be the D (5 bases). The CDR3 has 13 amino acids. Trimming cost V 6 bases and J 6 bases, with 14 bases left between them. In germline, CDR1 is DFQATT, CDR2 SNEGSKA (reference sequence). CDR3 DNA sequence: TGCAGTGCCCCCCACAGGACGTCCGGGGAGCTGTTTTTT. It yields the protein CSAPHRTSGELFF.

This clonotype was recorded a few times. The chain has TRBV7-9 and TRBJ2-3; 7 bases line up with TRBD1. With 5 bases clipped from V and 15 bases from J, the junction kept 14 bases outside the gene matches. The CDR3 length is 13 residues. Per the germline V gene, CDR1 is SEHNR and CDR2 is FQNEAQ (reference sequence). CDR3 sequence reads: CASSAYKASGGYF. The CDR3 DNA sequence: TGTGCCAGCAGCGCCTATAAAGCTTCAGGGGGATATTTT.

There are a few counts of this clonotype. The rearrangement links TRBV20-1 to TRBJ1-1, with D perhaps matching TRBD1 (5 bases). This CDR3 has 14 amino acids. Trimming left V 5 bases short and J 5 bases short, with 18 bases between. Germline CDR1 is DFQATT and CDR2 is SNEGSKA (reference sequence). The CDR3 loop is CSAHGGRGNTEAFF. The CDR3 DNA reads TGCAGTGCTCACGGGGGAAGGGGAAATACTGAAGCTTTCTTT.

In this sample, this clonotype turned up a few times. Here the CDR3 DNA reads TGTGCCAGCAGCTTAGGTCCCAGACCTAATGAAAAACTGTTTTTT. This codes for CASSLGPRPNEKLFF. The chain links TRBV7-2 to TRBJ1-4; D is uncertain. This CDR3 spans 15 amino acids. V was trimmed by 1 base and J by 3 bases, leaving 9 bases between them. CDR1 SGHTA and CDR2 FQGNSA come from the germline V gene.

A few counts support this clonotype. This chain connects TRBV5-1 to TRBJ1-3, with TRBD1 matching over 7 bases. Germline-derived CDR1 and CDR2 are SGHRS and YFSETQ. The CDR3 has 18 amino acids. V was pared by 3 bases and J by 4 bases, with 16 bases of the junction left unmatched. The CDR3 bases are TGCGCCAGCAGCTCCGGGACAGATCCGTGGGCTAGGGGAAACACCATATATTTT. Encoded protein: CASSSGTDPWARGNTIYF.

This clonotype was recorded a few times. The V call is TRBV20-1, the J call TRBJ2-3, with D unresolved. Germline CDR1 and CDR2: DFQATT and SNEGSKA (reference sequence). Trimming cost V 4 bases and J 4 bases, with 6 bases left between them. This CDR3 has 11 residues. The CDR3 loop is CSATMADTQYF. CDR3 nucleotides: TGCAGTGCTACTATGGCAGATACGCAGTATTTT.

This clonotype was seen more than once but under ten times. This sequence joins TRBV7-2 and TRBJ2-4; D is unresolved. Germline V gene lookup returns CDR1 SGHTA and CDR2 FQGNSA. Deletions cut 7 bases from V and 1 base from J, with 11 bases between. The CDR3 has 14 residues. The CDR3 coding sequence is TGTGCCAGCAAAAGAGGTGGGGCCAAAAACATTCAGTACTTC. The encoded protein is CASKRGGAKNIQYF.

The chain carries TRBV19 and TRBJ2-1; tentatively, D is TRBD2 (6 bases). Trimming took off 11 bases at V and 5 bases at J, with 16 bases between the two ends. The CDR3 spans 13 residues. CDR1 and CDR2 (germline): LNHDA, SQIVND (reference sequence). CDR3 nucleotide sequence: TGTGCCTCCCGGGGGTATTCCCACAATGAGCAGTTCTTC. Protein: CASRGYSHNEQFF. Together with reference TRBV19 and TRBJ2-1, the CDR3 gives the full variable domain: DGGITQSPKYLFRKEGQNVTLSCEQNLNHDAMYWYRQDPGQGLRLIYYSQIVNDFQKGDIAEGYSVSREKKESFPLTVTSAQKNPTAFYLCASRGYSHNEQFFGPGTRLTVL.

This chain joins TRBV6-1 and TRBJ2-7, with TRBD2 matching 7 bases. Germline V lookup: CDR1 MNHNS, CDR2 SASEGT. The CDR3 is 15 residues long. V lost 6 bases and J lost 0; bases outside the gene matches: 8. The CDR3 DNA reads as TGTGCCAGCAGCCCGGGGGGAGGGAGCTCCTACGAGCAGTACTTC. Translation gives CASSPGGGSSYEQYF.

This clonotype came up a few times. The chain joins TRBV29-1 to TRBJ2-3, with a weak D call TRBD2 (7 bases). Trimming removed 4 bases at V and 3 bases at J, with 11 bases between. The CDR3 is made up of 13 amino acids. CDR1 and CDR2 from the germline V gene are SQVTM and ANQGSEA. The CDR3 DNA reads as TGCAGCGTTGGGGAGGGGGGAACAGATACGCAGTATTTT. Its protein is CSVGEGGTDTQYF.

CDR3: CSARDDRGYEQYF. The CDR3 DNA reads TGCAGTGCTAGGGACGACAGGGGCTACGAGCAGTACTTC. V and J are TRBV20-1 and TRBJ2-7; TRBD1 aligns across 8 bases. V gave up 3 bases and J gave up 3 bases; unmatched junction bases: 4. This CDR3 has 13 amino acids. Germline assignment: CDR1 DFQATT and CDR2 SNEGSKA (reference sequence).

The rearrangement links TRBV9 to TRBJ2-7; D remains ambiguous. Trimming left V 5 bases short and J 7 bases short, with 10 bases between. Looked up from germline, CDR1 is SGDLS and CDR2 is YYNGEE. This CDR3 has 11 residues. CDR3 bases: TGTGCCAGCAGTAGTACAGAGGAGCAGTACTTC. Residues: CASSSTEEQYF.

The V call is TRBV7-2, the J call TRBJ2-7; TRBD1 aligns across 10 bases. Germline loops: CDR1 SGHTA, CDR2 FQGNSA. With V trimmed by 4 bases and J by 3 bases, 9 bases remained unmatched. This CDR3 is built from 16 residues. The CDR3 DNA sequence: TGTGCCAGCAGCTCCGGACAGGGGGGGTCTGGCTACGAGCAGTACTTC. This codes for CASSSGQGGSGYEQYF.

This clonotype was observed at least ten times. This chain connects TRBV5-5 to TRBJ2-2, with D possibly being TRBD2 (8 bases). Per germline, CDR1 SGHKS and CDR2 YYEKEE (reference sequence). Between the trimmed V and J ends, which lost 9 bases and 4 bases, there was a span of 19 bases. The CDR3 consists of 15 residues. CDR3 DNA sequence: TGTGCCACCAGGGGGGCAAGCGGGAGCACCGGGGAGCTGTTTTTT. Its translation is CATRGASGSTGELFF.

This clonotype was seen more than once but under ten times. The chain recombines TRBV6-1 with TRBJ2-5, with 11 bases aligning to TRBD2. CDR1 and CDR2 (germline): MNHNS, SASEGT. The length of the CDR3 is 19 residues. Losses at the gene ends were 7 bases for V and 4 bases for J; bases not matched to a gene: 20. In DNA form, the CDR3 reads TGTGCCAGCACCCCTACGTTAGCGGGAGGGCCGGGTGAGGTAGAGACCCAGTACTTC. Amino acids: CASTPTLAGGPGEVETQYF.

The chain recombines TRBV25-1 with TRBJ2-1, with a weak D call TRBD1 (5 bases). This CDR3 region has 16 residues. The germline gives CDR1 MGHDK, CDR2 SYGVNS. Trimming took off 4 bases at V and 2 bases at J, with 15 bases between the two ends. This CDR3 is CASSALKGQTYNEQFF. In DNA form, the CDR3 reads TGTGCCAGCAGTGCACTTAAGGGGCAGACCTACAATGAGCAGTTCTTC.

In regard to this clonotype: The junction shows a germline mismatch at one end, possibly a read error. The chain carries TRBV20-1 and TRBJ2-1, with 7 nucleotides matching TRBD1. Germline V CDR1 and CDR2: DFQATT, SNEGSKA (reference sequence). The CDR3 contains 15 residues. CDR3 protein: CCARVRGSSYNEQFF. DNA for the CDR3: TGCTGTGCTAGGGTCAGGGGGAGCTCCTACAATGAGCAGTTCTTC.

This clonotype has just a few counts. The genes are TRBV10-3 and TRBJ2-1; 9 bases match TRBD1. J was trimmed by 2 bases and V by 4 bases; bases with no gene match: 6. The CDR3 runs to 16 residues. From germline, CDR1 is ENHRY and CDR2 SYGVKD. The CDR3 reads CAISGLGTGTYNEQFF. DNA of the CDR3: TGTGCCATCAGTGGGCTCGGGACAGGGACCTACAATGAGCAGTTCTTC.

In its sample, this clonotype was seen a few times. V is TRBV7-2 and J is TRBJ2-1; D is undetermined. V was shortened by 0 bases and J by 6 bases, with 6 bases between the two germline ends. CDR3 length: 13 amino acids. CDR1 SGHTA and CDR2 FQGNSA come from the germline V gene. DNA for the CDR3: TGTGCCAGCAGCTTAGCGCAAAGCAATGAGCAGTTCTTC. This codes for CASSLAQSNEQFF.

The chain joins TRBV12-3 or TRBV12-4 to TRBJ1-5; D possibly corresponds to TRBD1 (5 bases). The V gene lost 6 bases and the J gene lost 5 bases, with 17 bases spanning the gap. This CDR3 has 15 amino acids. DNA of the CDR3: TGTGCCAGCAGCCTGGACACGCCAGCCTATCAGCCCCAGCATTTT. This encodes CASSLDTPAYQPQHF.

In its sample, this clonotype was seen a few times. The J gene is TRBJ2-2, the V gene TRBV20-1, with 8 bases fitting TRBD2. The CDR3 is 13 amino acids. J lost 6 bases, V lost 7 bases, and 7 bases had no gene match. Per germline, CDR1 DFQATT and CDR2 SNEGSKA (reference sequence). DNA for the CDR3: TGCAGTGGATACGGAGCGGGAGCCGGGGAGCTGTTTTTT. This sequence encodes CSGYGAGAGELFF.

This clonotype was seen more than once but under ten times. Mismatch with germline at one junction end may stem from a read error. The V call is TRBV6-5, the J call TRBJ1-2, with TRBD1 as a possible D gene (5 bases). The germline V gene encodes CDR1 MNHEY and CDR2 SVGAGI. The CDR3 totals 14 residues. The CDR3 spells CASSYSGGTYGYTF. The CDR3 DNA sequence: TGTGCCAGCAGCTACTCGGGAGGGACCTATGGCTACACCTTC.

This chain uses TRBV20-1 with TRBJ1-4, with no clear D. CDR1 and CDR2 (germline): DFQATT, SNEGSKA (reference sequence). This CDR3 contains 12 residues. The DNA of the CDR3 is TGCCGTACGCCTGCAACTAATGAAAAACTGTTTTTT. It codes for CRTPATNEKLFF.

The chain carries TRBV5-1 and TRBJ2-3; D may match TRBD1 or TRBD2 (5 bases each). Germline-derived CDR1 and CDR2 are SGHRS and YFSETQ. The CDR3 has 17 residues. With 1 base removed from V and 0 bases from J, the gap between germline ends came to 15 bases. The CDR3 spells CASSLNPGTTSTDTQYF. The DNA of the CDR3 is TGCGCCAGCAGCTTGAATCCCGGGACCACAAGCACAGATACGCAGTATTTT.

This clonotype has just a few counts. The V call is TRBV20-1, the J call TRBJ2-1; weak D call: TRBD1 (5 bases). Germline CDR1 and CDR2: DFQATT and SNEGSKA (reference sequence). V was clipped by 0 bases and J by 1 base, with 10 bases between them. The CDR3 loop spans 15 amino acids. The chain's CDR3 is CSARDRTGSYNEQFF. CDR3 DNA: TGCAGTGCTAGAGATCGAACAGGTTCCTACAATGAGCAGTTCTTC.